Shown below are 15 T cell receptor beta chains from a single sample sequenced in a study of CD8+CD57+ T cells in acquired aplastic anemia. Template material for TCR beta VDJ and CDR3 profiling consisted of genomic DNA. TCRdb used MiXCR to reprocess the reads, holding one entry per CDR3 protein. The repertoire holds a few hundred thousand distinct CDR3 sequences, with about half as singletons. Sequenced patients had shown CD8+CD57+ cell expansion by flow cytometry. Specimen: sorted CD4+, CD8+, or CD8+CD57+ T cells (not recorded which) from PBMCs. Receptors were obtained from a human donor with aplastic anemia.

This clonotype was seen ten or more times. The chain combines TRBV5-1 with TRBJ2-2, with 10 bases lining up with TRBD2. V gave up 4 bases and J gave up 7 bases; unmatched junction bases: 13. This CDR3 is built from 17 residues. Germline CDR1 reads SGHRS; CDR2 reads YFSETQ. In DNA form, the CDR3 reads TGCGCCAGCAGCGTACTCGTAGCGGGAGGAATGAGCGGGGAGCTGTTTTTT. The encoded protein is CASSVLVAGGMSGELFF.

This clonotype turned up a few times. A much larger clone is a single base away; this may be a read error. The CDR3 is CASSWLQGAEGMQYF. In nucleotides, the CDR3 is TGCGCCAGCAGCTGGCTACAGGGGGCCGAGGGTATGCAGTATTTT. V is TRBV5-1 and J is TRBJ2-3; 9 bases map to TRBD1. The CDR3 is made up of 15 amino acids. V lost 3 bases and J lost 11; bases outside the gene matches: 13. Germline V gene data show CDR1 as SGHRS and CDR2 as YFSETQ.

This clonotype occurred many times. CDR3 sequence (DNA): TGCAGTGCTTCCTATCCGGGACAGGGATCGTCGGGCTACACCTTC. Protein: CSASYPGQGSSGYTF. This rearrangement joins TRBV20-1 to TRBJ1-2, with 9 bases matching TRBD1. J gave up 8 bases and V 5 bases, and 15 bases lay outside the gene matches. The germline gives CDR1 DFQATT, CDR2 SNEGSKA (reference sequence). This CDR3 comprises 15 residues.

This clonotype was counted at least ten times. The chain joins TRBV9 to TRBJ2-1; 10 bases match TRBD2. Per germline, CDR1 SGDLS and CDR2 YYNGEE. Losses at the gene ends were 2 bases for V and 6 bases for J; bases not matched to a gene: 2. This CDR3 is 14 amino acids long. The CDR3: CASSVRTSGNEQFF. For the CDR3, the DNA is TGTGCCAGCAGCGTCAGGACTAGCGGCAATGAGCAGTTCTTC.

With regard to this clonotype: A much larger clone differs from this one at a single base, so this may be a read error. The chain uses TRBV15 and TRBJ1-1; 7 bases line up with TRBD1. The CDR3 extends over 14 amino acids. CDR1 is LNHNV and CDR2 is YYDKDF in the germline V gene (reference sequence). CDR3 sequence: CASSIQGYNTEALF. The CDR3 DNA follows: TGTGCCAGCAGCATACAGGGGTACAACACTGAAGCTCTCTTT.

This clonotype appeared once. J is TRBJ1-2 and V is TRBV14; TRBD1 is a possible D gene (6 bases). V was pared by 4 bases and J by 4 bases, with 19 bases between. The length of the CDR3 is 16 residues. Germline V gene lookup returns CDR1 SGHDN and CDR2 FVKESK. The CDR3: CASSPIAGTPIYGYTF. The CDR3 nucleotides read TGTGCCAGCAGCCCTATCGCAGGGACACCAATCTATGGCTACACCTTC.

In DNA form, the CDR3 reads TGTGCCAGCAGCCAAGTAGGCGGACTGAACACTGAAGCTTTCTTT. Protein: CASSQVGGLNTEAFF. V is TRBV4-2 and J is TRBJ1-1; D not certain. Germline V lookup: CDR1 LGHNA, CDR2 YNFKEQ. V gave up 1 base and J gave up 0 bases, with 9 bases separating them. The CDR3 is 15 residues long.

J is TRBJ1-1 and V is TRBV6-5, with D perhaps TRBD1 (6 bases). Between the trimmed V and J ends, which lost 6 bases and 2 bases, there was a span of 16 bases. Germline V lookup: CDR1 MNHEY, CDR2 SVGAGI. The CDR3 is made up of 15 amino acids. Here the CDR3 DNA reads TGTGCCAGCAGCCCCCAGGGGCCGTTCAACACTGAAGCTTTCTTT. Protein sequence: CASSPQGPFNTEAFF.

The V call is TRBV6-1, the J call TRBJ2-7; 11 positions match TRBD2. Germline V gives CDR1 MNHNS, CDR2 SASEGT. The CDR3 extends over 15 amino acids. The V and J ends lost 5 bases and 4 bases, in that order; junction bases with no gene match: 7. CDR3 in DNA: TGTGCCAGCAGTCATACTAGCGGGAGTCGGTACGAGCAGTACTTC. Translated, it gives CASSHTSGSRYEQYF.

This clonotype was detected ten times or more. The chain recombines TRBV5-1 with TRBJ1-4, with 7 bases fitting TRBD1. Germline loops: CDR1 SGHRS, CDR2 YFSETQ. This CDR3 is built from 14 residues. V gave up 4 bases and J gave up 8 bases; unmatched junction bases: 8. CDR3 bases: TGCGCCAGCAGCCCTCGACAGGGAAGAGAAAAACTGTTTTTT. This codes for CASSPRQGREKLFF. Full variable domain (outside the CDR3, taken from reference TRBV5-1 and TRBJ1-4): KAGVTQTPRYLIKTRGQQVTLSCSPISGHRSVSWYQQTPGQGLQFLFEYFSETQRNKGNFPGRFSGRQFSNSRSEMNVSTLELGDSALYLCASSPRQGREKLFFGSGTQLSVL.

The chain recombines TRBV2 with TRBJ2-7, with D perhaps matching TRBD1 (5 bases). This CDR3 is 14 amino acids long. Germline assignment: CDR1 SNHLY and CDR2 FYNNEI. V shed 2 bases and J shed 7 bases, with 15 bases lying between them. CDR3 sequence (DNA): TGTGCCAGCAGTGAAAGGACATACGGTCGGGAGCAGTACTTC. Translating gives CASSERTYGREQYF.

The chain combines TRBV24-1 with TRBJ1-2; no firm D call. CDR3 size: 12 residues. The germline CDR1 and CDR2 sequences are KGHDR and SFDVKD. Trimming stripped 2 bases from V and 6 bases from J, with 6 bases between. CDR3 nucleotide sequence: TGTGCCACCAGTGATTCCCGGGATGGCTACACCTTC. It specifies CATSDSRDGYTF.

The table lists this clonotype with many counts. CDR3 region: CASSLGGASTDTQYF. In DNA form, the CDR3 reads TGTGCCAGCAGCCTGGGGGGGGCGAGCACAGATACGCAGTATTTT. The chain uses TRBV6-5 and TRBJ2-3; possibly TRBD2 for D (7 bases). Trimming cost V 6 bases and J 0 bases, with 13 bases left between them. Germline assignment: CDR1 MNHEY and CDR2 SVGAGI. This CDR3 is 15 amino acids long.

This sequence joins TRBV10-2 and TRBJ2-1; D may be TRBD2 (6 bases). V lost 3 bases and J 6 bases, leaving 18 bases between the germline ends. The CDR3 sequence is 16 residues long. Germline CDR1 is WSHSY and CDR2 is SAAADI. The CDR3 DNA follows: TGCGCCAGCAGTGATTACCGGGACTCCAATCGCAATGAGCAGTTCTTC. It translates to CASSDYRDSNRNEQFF.

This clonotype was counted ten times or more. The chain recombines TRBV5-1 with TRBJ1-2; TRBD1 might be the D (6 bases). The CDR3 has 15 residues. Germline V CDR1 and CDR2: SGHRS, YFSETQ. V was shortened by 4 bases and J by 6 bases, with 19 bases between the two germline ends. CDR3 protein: CASSSGGGIFDGYTF. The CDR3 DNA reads TGCGCCAGCAGCAGCGGGGGCGGAATCTTTGATGGCTACACCTTC.